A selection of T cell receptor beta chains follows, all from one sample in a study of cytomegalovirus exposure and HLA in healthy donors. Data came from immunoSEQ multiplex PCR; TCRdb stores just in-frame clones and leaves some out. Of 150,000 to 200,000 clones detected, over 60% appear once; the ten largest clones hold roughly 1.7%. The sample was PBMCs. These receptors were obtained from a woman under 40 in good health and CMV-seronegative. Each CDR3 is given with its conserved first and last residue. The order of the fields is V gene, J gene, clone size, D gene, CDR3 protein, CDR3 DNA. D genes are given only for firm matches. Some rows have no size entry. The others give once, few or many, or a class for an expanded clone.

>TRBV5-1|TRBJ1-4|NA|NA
CASSLDSGKLFF
TGCGCCAGCAGCTTAGACAGTGGAAAACTGTTTTTT
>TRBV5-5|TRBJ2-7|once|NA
CASSLDFYEQYF
TGTGCCAGCAGCTTAGACTTCTACGAGCAGTACTTC
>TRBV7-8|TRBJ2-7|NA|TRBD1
CASSLATGGEYEQYF
TGTGCCAGCAGCTTAGCGACAGGGGGCGAGTACGAGCAGTACTTC
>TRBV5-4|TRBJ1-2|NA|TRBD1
CASSLVGTGIYGYTF
TGTGCCAGCAGCTTGGTTGGGACAGGGATCTATGGCTACACCTTC
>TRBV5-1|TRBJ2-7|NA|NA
CASSPDQGLSYEQYF
TGCGCCAGCAGCCCAGATCAGGGGTTGTCCTACGAGCAGTACTTC
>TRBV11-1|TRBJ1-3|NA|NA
CASSLATTAPGNTIYF
TGTGCCAGCAGCTTAGCGACCACAGCCCCTGGAAACACCATATATTTT
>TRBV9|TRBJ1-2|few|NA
CASSAQGYGYTF
TGTGCCAGCAGCGCACAGGGCTATGGCTACACCTTC
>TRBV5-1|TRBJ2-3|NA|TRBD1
CASCRDSSDTQYF
TGCGCCAGCTGCCGGGACAGCTCAGATACGCAGTATTTT
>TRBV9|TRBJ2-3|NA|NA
CASSVAGDTDTQYF
TGTGCCAGCAGCGTAGCAGGGGACACAGATACGCAGTATTTT
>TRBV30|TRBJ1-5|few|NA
CAWRDARGHQPQHF
TGTGCCTGGCGAGACGCAAGGGGTCATCAGCCCCAGCATTTT
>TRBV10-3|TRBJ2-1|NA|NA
CAISVGGAQQFF
TGTGCCATCAGTGTTGGCGGCGCTCAGCAGTTCTTC
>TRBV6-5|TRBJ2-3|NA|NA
CASSYSRQSTDTQYF
TGTGCCAGCAGTTACTCTCGCCAGAGCACAGATACGCAGTATTTT
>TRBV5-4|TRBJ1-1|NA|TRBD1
CASSPKQGADSDEAFF
TGTGCCAGCAGCCCGAAACAGGGGGCGGATTCGGATGAAGCTTTCTTT